The 20 T cell receptor beta chains in this list originate from one sample, sequenced in a study of CD8+CD57+ T cells in acquired aplastic anemia (dated by TCRdb to about 2018). TCRdb lists the instrument as Illumina HiSeq 2000. Profiling of TCR beta VDJ combinations and CDR3 sequences used genomic DNA as the template. Clones were called with MiXCR by TCRdb after fastp trimmed the public reads at Q25, and only in-frame beta chains were retained. Every entry covers one CDR3 protein and lists the most common genes and DNA from its rows. The sample yields a few hundred thousand distinct CDR3 sequences; approximately 60% were counted once. Over 25% of the sample rests with the top ten. The specimen was sorted CD4+, CD8+, or CD8+CD57+ T cells (not recorded which) from PBMCs. These receptors were collected from a human donor in good health.

This clonotype was seen repeatedly, ten times or more. The chain combines TRBV4-1 with TRBJ2-7; D is ambiguous. V shed 4 bases and J shed 0 bases, with 13 bases lying between them. Germline CDR1 is MGHRA and CDR2 is YSYEKL. CDR3 length equals 15 residues. CDR3 sequence reads: CASSRGVAGSYEQYF. CDR3 in DNA: TGCGCCAGCAGCCGCGGAGTCGCTGGCTCCTACGAGCAGTACTTC.

V and J are TRBV7-9 and TRBJ2-3; TRBD1 matches 12 bases. The CDR3 loop spans 15 amino acids. The ends lost 5 bases at V and 11 bases at J; junction bases unmatched: 11. Germline V gene sequence: CDR1 SEHNR, CDR2 FQNEAQ (reference sequence). In DNA form, the CDR3 reads TGTGCCAGCAGCACCCTGGGACAGGGGGCGGGCAAGCAGTATTTT. Protein sequence: CASSTLGQGAGKQYF.

As to this clonotype: In this CDR3 the conserved last residue, phenylalanine or tryptophan, is missing, so a read error is likely. The chain employs TRBV9 and TRBJ2-7, with 9 bases fitting TRBD1. Trimming took 0 bases from V and 3 from J; bases not matched to a gene: 1. Germline-derived CDR1 and CDR2 are SGDLS and YYNGEE. This CDR3 has 14 amino acids. CDR3 nucleotide sequence: TGTGCCAGCAGCGTAGAGGACAGGGGCTACGAGCAGTACTCC. This translates into CASSVEDRGYEQYS.

A single count supports this clonotype. The chain carries TRBV11-3 and TRBJ2-7, with TRBD2 matching 10 bases. V lost 4 bases, J lost 0 bases, and 6 bases stayed unmatched. Germline V gene sequence: CDR1 SGHNT, CDR2 YENEEA. The CDR3 is 16 residues long. The chain's CDR3 is CASSSGASGSSYEQYF. The CDR3 bases are TGTGCCAGCAGCTCGGGGGCTAGCGGGAGCTCCTACGAGCAGTACTTC.

The V call is TRBV10-1, the J call TRBJ2-6; 7 nucleotides align to TRBD1. Unmatched junction bases numbered 1, after V lost 9 bases and J lost 2 bases. The germline CDR1 and CDR2 sequences are WNHNN and SYGVQD (reference sequence). The CDR3 has 13 amino acids. Written as DNA, the CDR3 is TGCGCCAGAGGGGGCGCTGGGGCCAACGTCCTGACTTTC. Translated: CARGGAGANVLTF.

In this sample, this clonotype turned up many times. The V call is TRBV4-3, the J call TRBJ1-5; a weak D match, TRBD1 (6 bases). V gave up 5 bases and J gave up 5 bases, with 13 bases separating them. Germline loops: CDR1 LGHNA, CDR2 YSLEER. The CDR3 spans 14 residues. This chain's CDR3 is CASSSGQSHQPQHF. CDR3 nucleotide sequence: TGCGCCAGCAGCTCCGGACAGAGTCATCAGCCCCAGCATTTT.

In this sample, this clonotype turned up many times. The chain is built from TRBV25-1 and TRBJ2-7; 9 bases line up with TRBD1. Trimming took 7 bases from V and 2 from J; bases not matched to a gene: 6. The germline V gene has CDR1 MGHDK and CDR2 SYGVNS. The CDR3 is made up of 14 amino acids. The CDR3 reads CASTNRDRAYEQYF. CDR3 in DNA: TGTGCCAGCACCAACCGGGACAGGGCCTACGAGCAGTACTTC.

This clonotype was observed a single time. This chain uses TRBV7-8 with TRBJ2-7; a weak D match, TRBD1 (5 bases). V lost 3 bases and J lost 11, with 20 bases in between. Germline CDR1 SGHVS, CDR2 FQNEAQ. The CDR3 contains 14 residues. The CDR3 loop reads CASSFPDSRQRKYF. DNA for the CDR3: TGTGCCAGCAGCTTTCCCGACAGCCGTCAAAGAAAGTACTTC.

Note on this clonotype: One junction end does not reproduce the germline sequence, and a read error may be involved. The chain carries TRBV25-1 and TRBJ2-2; 9 positions match TRBD1. Per germline, CDR1 MGHDK and CDR2 SYGVNS. The CDR3 totals 16 residues. The chain's CDR3 is CASSEEGQGNTGELFF. CDR3 nucleotides: TGTGCCAGCAGTGAAGAGGGACAGGGTAACACCGGGGAGCTGTTTTTC.

This clonotype was seen a single time. The V call is TRBV4-3, the J call TRBJ2-7; possible D gene TRBD1, 5 bases. Deletions cut 4 bases from V and 6 bases from J, with 16 bases between. The CDR3 totals 14 residues. Germline V CDR1 and CDR2: LGHNA, YSLEER. CDR3 sequence: CASSPTREWGEQYF. The CDR3 DNA reads TGCGCCAGCAGCCCCACCAGGGAATGGGGCGAGCAGTACTTC.

Details on this clonotype: A junction end diverges from the germline sequence, so it may reflect a read error. V usage is TRBV12-3 or TRBV12-4 and J usage is TRBJ2-5; D is undetermined. This CDR3 has 9 residues. CDR3 nucleotide sequence: TGTGCCAGCAGTTTAGCGGTATCTTTT. This codes for CASSLAVSF.

The chain carries TRBV6-1 and TRBJ2-1; no definite D call. Germline V gene data show CDR1 as MNHNS and CDR2 as SASEGT. This CDR3 region has 15 residues. Trimming removed 5 bases from V and 2 bases from J, with 13 bases in between. In DNA, the CDR3 is TGTGCCAGCAGTCGGCAGGCACCTCCCTACAATGAGCAGTTCTTC. Protein product: CASSRQAPPYNEQFF.

In this sample, this clonotype turned up once. The chain couples TRBV20-1 to TRBJ2-7; D is possibly TRBD2 (5 bases). With 0 bases removed from V and 3 bases from J, the gap between germline ends came to 18 bases. CDR3 size: 16 residues. Germline loops: CDR1 DFQATT, CDR2 SNEGSKA (reference sequence). The chain's CDR3 is CSARDRESGGFYEQYF. CDR3 sequence (DNA): TGCAGTGCTAGAGATAGAGAAAGCGGCGGGTTCTACGAGCAGTACTTC.

Here the CDR3 reads CASRSFPGTYYEQYF. In nucleotides, the CDR3 is TGCGCCAGCAGAAGTTTCCCAGGGACGTACTACGAGCAGTACTTC. The V and J genes are TRBV5-1 and TRBJ2-7; perhaps D is TRBD1 or TRBD2 (5 bases each). CDR1 SGHRS and CDR2 YFSETQ come from the germline V gene. There are 15 residues in the CDR3. The V gene lost 5 bases and the J gene lost 3 bases, with 18 bases spanning the gap.

J is TRBJ2-5 and V is TRBV10-3; 7 bases are shared with TRBD1. V lost 1 base to trimming and J lost 1 base; unmatched junction nucleotides: 6. CDR3 length: 16 amino acids. Germline V gene sequence: CDR1 ENHRY, CDR2 SYGVKD. CDR3 DNA: TGTGCCATCAGTGAGTTCGTCGGGACAGCCCAAGAGACCCAGTACTTC. Residues: CAISEFVGTAQETQYF.

In this sample, this clonotype turned up a few times. The chain has TRBV20-1 and TRBJ1-2, with unresolved D. With 6 bases removed from V and 6 bases from J, the gap between germline ends came to 11 bases. CDR1 and CDR2 (germline): DFQATT, SNEGSKA (reference sequence). The CDR3 consists of 11 residues. The CDR3 here is CSATDGDGYTF. CDR3 in DNA: TGCAGTGCGACTGACGGTGATGGCTACACCTTC.

The chain uses TRBV3-1 and TRBJ2-5, with 8 nucleotides matching TRBD2. The CDR3 loop spans 14 amino acids. Trimming at V came to 5 bases and at J to 4 bases, leaving 6 bases not matched to a gene. From germline, CDR1 is LGHDT and CDR2 YNNKEL (reference sequence). In DNA, the CDR3 is TGTGCCAGCAGCGAGAGCGGGAGAGGAGAGACCCAGTACTTC. This sequence encodes CASSESGRGETQYF.

The chain uses TRBV20-1 and TRBJ2-5; 9 bases agree with TRBD2. The CDR3 has 17 residues. Germline loops: CDR1 DFQATT, CDR2 SNEGSKA (reference sequence). The V segment lost 2 bases and the J segment 0 bases; nucleotides outside the gene matches: 10. This CDR3 is CSARWGWTSAYQETQYF. CDR3 DNA sequence: TGCAGTGCTAGATGGGGGTGGACTAGCGCCTACCAAGAGACCCAGTACTTC.

This clonotype is a singleton in its sample. V is TRBV19 and J is TRBJ1-2, with 7 bases fitting TRBD1. Germline loops: CDR1 LNHDA, CDR2 SQIVND (reference sequence). The V gene end was trimmed by 0 bases and the J gene end by 6 bases; junction bases not matched to a gene: 10. CDR3 length equals 16 residues. The CDR3 DNA reads TGTGCCAGTAGTATAGATCAACCGGACAGGTCCGATGGCTACACCTTC. Protein sequence: CASSIDQPDRSDGYTF.

The V and J genes are TRBV7-8 and TRBJ1-1; D not resolved. Trimming cost V 1 base and J 0 bases, with 15 bases left between them. The CDR3 is 17 residues long. The germline gives CDR1 SGHVS, CDR2 FQNEAQ. The CDR3 loop reads CASSLEVQLFMNTEAFF. CDR3 nucleotide sequence: TGTGCCAGCAGCTTAGAGGTACAGTTGTTTATGAACACTGAAGCTTTCTTT. Complete variable domain (other parts from reference TRBV7-8 and TRBJ1-1): GAGVSQSPRYKVAKRGQDVALRCDPISGHVSLFWYQQALGQGPEFLTYFQNEAQLDKSGLPSDRFFAERPEGSVSTLKIQRTQQEDSAVYLCASSLEVQLFMNTEAFFGQGTRLTVV.